The clone carrying this T cell receptor beta chain was observed a few times. Only in-frame clones appear in the TCRdb table, and some are missing; sequencing was by immunoSEQ multiplex PCR. The profile covers roughly 2,500 clones, with about 80% appearing a single time and 20% taken by the ten largest. This sample is part of a study of radiotherapy plus CTLA-4 blockade in lung cancer. V shed 1 base and J 4 bases; nucleotides not matched to a gene: 6. This CDR3 contains 15 residues. CDR1 and CDR2 (germline): SGHDN, FVKESK. The clonotype originates from a human donor with non-small cell lung cancer that progressed on radiotherapy plus ipilimumab. The source material was tumor tissue, sampled from a patient treated with radiotherapy plus ipilimumab. The chain links TRBV14 to TRBJ1-1; 7 bases are shared with TRBD1. The CDR3 loop reads CASSQGGQSATEAFF. CDR3 sequence (DNA): TGTGCCAGCAGCCAAGGGGGACAGTCTGCCACTGAAGCTTTCTTT.